This TCR beta chain comes out of a study of cytomegalovirus exposure and HLA in healthy donors. The CDR3 runs to 14 residues. CDR1 is SGHVS, CDR2 FQNEAQ, per germline. With 5 bases removed from V and 0 bases from J, the gap between germline ends came to 8 bases. To note about this clone: The antigen is undetermined.

Data came from immunoSEQ multiplex PCR; TCRdb stores just in-frame clones and leaves some out. Of over 200,000 clones listed, over 65% are singletons. Study-wide points: One later analysis, an examination of the 100 to 150 validation repertoires, found that first-cohort TCR clusters tended to co-occur in them. Some TCR beta chains (around 160 of them) were listed as cytomegalovirus-associated.

Donors came from a validation cohort of 90 to 150 subjects, distinct from the first 666-subject cohort. V is TRBV7-8 and J is TRBJ1-5; D unresolved. This receptor was identified in a woman between 18 and 29 years old in good health and CMV-seronegative. The specimen was PBMCs. CDR3 in DNA: TGTGCCAGCAGCCTCGGGGTTAGCAATCAGCCCCAGCATTTT. Amino acid sequence: CASSLGVSNQPQHF.